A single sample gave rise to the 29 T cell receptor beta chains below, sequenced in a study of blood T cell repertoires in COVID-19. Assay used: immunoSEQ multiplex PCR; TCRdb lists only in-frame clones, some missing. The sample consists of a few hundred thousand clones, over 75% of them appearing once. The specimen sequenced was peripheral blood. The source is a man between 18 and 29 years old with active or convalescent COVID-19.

The CDR3 coding sequence is TGTGCCAGCAGTCACGGACAGGGTAGCACAGATACGCAGTATTTT. Translation: CASSHGQGSTDTQYF. The V call is TRBV6-4, the J call TRBJ2-3; 8 bases match TRBD1. The germline CDR1 and CDR2 sequences are MRHNA and SNTAGT. The CDR3 spans 15 residues. V was pared by 5 bases and J by 0 bases, with 4 bases of the junction left unmatched.

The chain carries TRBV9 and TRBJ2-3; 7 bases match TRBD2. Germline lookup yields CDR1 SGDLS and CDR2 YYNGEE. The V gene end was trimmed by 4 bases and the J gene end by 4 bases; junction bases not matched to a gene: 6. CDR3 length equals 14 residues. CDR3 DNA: TGTGCCAGCAGCCCAAGCGGGGCCGCAGATACGCAGTATTTT. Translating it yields CASSPSGAADTQYF.

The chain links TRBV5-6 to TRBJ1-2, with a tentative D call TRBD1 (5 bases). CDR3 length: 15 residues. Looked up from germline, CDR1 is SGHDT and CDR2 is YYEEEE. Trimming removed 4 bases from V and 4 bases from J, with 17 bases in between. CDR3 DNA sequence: TGTGCCAGCAGCAAACAGGACGCCGAAGGCTATGGCTACACCTTC. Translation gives CASSKQDAEGYGYTF.

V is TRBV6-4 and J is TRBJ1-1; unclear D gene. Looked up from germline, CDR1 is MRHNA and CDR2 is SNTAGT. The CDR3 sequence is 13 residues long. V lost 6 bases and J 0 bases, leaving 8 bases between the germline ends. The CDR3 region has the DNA TGTGCCAGCAGCGCCGCGGTGAACACTGAAGCTTTCTTT. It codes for CASSAAVNTEAFF.

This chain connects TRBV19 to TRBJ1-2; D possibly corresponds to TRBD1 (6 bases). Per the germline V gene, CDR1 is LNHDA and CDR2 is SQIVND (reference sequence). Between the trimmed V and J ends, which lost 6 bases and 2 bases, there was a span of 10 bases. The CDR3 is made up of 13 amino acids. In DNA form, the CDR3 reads TGTGCCAGTAGGGGACAACAGAACTATGGCTACACCTTC. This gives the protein CASRGQQNYGYTF.

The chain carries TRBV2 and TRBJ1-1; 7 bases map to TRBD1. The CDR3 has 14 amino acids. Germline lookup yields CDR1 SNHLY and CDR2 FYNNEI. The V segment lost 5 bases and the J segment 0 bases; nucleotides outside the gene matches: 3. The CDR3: CASSLGQMNTEAFF. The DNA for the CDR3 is TGTGCCAGCAGTTTGGGACAGATGAACACTGAAGCTTTCTTT.

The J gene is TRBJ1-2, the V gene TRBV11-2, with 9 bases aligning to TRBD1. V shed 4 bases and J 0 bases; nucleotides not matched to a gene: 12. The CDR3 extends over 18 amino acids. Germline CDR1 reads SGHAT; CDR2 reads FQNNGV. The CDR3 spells CASSSPRQDRGPNYGYTF. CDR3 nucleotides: TGTGCCAGCAGCTCCCCCCGACAGGACAGGGGACCTAACTATGGCTACACCTTC.

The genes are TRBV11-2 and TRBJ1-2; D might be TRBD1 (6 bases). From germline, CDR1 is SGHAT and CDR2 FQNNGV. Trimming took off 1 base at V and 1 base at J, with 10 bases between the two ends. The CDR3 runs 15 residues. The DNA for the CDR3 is TGTGCCAGCAGCTTAGGTACAGGGTTTAACTATGGCTACACCTTC. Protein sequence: CASSLGTGFNYGYTF.

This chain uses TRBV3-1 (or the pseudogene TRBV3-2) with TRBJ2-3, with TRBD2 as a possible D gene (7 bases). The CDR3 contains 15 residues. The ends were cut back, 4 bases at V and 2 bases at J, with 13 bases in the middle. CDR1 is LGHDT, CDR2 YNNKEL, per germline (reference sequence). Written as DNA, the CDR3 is TGTGCCAGCAGCCCCGGGGGGCCGAACACAGATACGCAGTATTTT. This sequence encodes CASSPGGPNTDTQYF.

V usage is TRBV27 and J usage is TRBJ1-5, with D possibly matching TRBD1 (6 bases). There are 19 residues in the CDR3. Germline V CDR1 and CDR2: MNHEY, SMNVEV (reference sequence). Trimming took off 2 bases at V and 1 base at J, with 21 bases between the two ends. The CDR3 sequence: CASSLKGLAGGGSNQPQHF. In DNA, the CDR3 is TGTGCCAGCAGTTTAAAGGGCCTGGCGGGGGGCGGAAGCAATCAGCCCCAGCATTTT.

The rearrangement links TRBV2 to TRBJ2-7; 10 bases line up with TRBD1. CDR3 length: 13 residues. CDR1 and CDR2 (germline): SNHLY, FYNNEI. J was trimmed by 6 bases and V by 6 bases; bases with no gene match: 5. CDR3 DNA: TGTGCCAGCAGGCCCGGGACAGGGGTCGAGCAGTACTTC. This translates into CASRPGTGVEQYF. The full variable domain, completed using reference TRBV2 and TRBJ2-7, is EPEVTQTPSHQVTQMGQEVILRCVPISNHLYFYWYRQILGQKVEFLVSFYNNEISEKSEIFDDQFSVERPDGSNFTLKIRSTKLEDSAMYFCASRPGTGVEQYFGPGTRLTVT.

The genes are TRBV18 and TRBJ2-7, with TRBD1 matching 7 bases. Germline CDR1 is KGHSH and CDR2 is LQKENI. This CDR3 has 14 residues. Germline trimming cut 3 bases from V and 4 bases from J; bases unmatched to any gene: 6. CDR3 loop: CASSPPGQKYEQYF. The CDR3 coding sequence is TGTGCCAGCTCACCCCCGGGACAGAAGTACGAGCAGTACTTC.

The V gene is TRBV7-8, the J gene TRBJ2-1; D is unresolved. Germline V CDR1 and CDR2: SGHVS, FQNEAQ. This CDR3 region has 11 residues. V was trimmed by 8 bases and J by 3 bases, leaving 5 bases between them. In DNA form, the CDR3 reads TGTGCCAGCTATTACTACAATGAGCAGTTCTTC. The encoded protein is CASYYYNEQFF.

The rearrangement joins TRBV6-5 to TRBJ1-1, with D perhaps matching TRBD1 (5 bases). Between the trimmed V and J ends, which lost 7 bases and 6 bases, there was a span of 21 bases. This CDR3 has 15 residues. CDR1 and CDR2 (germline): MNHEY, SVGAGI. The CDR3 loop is CASTQRGVLVPEAFF. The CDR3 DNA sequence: TGTGCCAGCACCCAACGGGGGGTTCTAGTACCTGAAGCTTTCTTT.

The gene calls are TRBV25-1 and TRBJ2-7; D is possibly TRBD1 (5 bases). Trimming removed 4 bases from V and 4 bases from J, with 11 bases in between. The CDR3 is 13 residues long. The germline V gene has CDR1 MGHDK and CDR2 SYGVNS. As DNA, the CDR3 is TGTGCCAGCAGTGGCACAGGTCTATACGAGCAGTACTTC. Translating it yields CASSGTGLYEQYF.

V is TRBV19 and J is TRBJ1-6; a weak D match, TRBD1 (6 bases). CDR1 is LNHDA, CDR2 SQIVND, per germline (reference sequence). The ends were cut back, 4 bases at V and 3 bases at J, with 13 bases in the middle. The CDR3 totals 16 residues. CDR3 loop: CASSREQGYYNSPLHF. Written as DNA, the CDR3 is TGTGCCAGTAGTAGAGAACAGGGTTACTATAATTCACCCCTCCACTTT. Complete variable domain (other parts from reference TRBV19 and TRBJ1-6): DGGITQSPKYLFRKEGQNVTLSCEQNLNHDAMYWYRQDPGQGLRLIYYSQIVNDFQKGDIAEGYSVSREKKESFPLTVTSAQKNPTAFYLCASSREQGYYNSPLHFGNGTRLTVT.

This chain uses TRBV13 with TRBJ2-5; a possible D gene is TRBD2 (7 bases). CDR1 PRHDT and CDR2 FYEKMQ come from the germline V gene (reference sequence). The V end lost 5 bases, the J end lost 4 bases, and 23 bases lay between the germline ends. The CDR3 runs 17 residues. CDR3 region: CASSTWSGGARRETQYF. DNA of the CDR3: TGTGCCAGCAGCACTTGGAGTGGGGGGGCCCGTCGAGAGACCCAGTACTTC. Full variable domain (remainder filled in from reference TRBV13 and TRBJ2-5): AAGVIQSPRHLIKEKRETATLKCYPIPRHDTVYWYQQGPGQDPQFLISFYEKMQSDKGSIPDRFSAQQFSDYHSELNMSSLELGDSALYFCASSTWSGGARRETQYFGPGTRLLVL.

CDR3 nucleotide sequence: TGCGCCAGCAGCTTGGTGGGGCTCCAAGAGACCCAGTACTTC. It is translated as CASSLVGLQETQYF. The gene calls are TRBV5-1 and TRBJ2-5, with D tentatively TRBD1 (5 bases). Germline V gives CDR1 SGHRS, CDR2 YFSETQ. V was pared by 0 bases and J by 1 base, with 7 bases between. The CDR3 covers 14 residues.

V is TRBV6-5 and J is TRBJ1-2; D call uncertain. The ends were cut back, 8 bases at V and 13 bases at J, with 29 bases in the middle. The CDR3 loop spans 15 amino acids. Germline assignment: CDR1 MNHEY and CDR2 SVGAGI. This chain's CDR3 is CASAKSRGEPRGATF. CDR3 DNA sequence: TGTGCCAGCGCGAAAAGCCGCGGAGAACCGCGAGGTGCCACCTTC.

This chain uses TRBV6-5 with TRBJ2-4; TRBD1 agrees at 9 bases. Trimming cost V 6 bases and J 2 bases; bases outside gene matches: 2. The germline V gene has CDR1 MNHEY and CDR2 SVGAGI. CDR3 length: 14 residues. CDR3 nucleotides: TGTGCCAGCAGGGACAGGGGTTCCAAAAACATTCAGTACTTC. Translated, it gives CASRDRGSKNIQYF.

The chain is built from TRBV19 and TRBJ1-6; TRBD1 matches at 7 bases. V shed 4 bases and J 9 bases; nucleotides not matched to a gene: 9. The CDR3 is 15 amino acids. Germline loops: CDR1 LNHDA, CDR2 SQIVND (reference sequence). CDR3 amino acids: CASSNNRGGGSPLHF. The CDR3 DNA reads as TGTGCCAGTAGTAACAACAGGGGCGGCGGTTCACCCCTCCACTTT.

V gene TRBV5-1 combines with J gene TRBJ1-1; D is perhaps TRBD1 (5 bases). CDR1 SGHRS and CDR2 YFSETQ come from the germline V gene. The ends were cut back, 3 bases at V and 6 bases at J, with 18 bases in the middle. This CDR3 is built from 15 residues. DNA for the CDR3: TGCGCCAGCAGCTCTTCAGGTCAGGGCGCGGCTGAAGCTTTCTTT. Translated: CASSSSGQGAAEAFF.

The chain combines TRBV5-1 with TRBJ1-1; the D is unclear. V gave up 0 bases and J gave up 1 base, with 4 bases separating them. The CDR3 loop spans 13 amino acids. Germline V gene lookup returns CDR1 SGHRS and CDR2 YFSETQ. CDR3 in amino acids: CASSLDRNTEAFF. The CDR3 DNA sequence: TGCGCCAGCAGCTTGGATAGGAACACTGAAGCTTTCTTT.

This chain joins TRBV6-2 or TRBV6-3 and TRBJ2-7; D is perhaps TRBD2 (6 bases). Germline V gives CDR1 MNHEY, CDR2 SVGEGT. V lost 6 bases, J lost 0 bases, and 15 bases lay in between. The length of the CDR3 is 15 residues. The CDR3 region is CASSPFPSDSYEQYF. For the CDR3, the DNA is TGTGCCAGCAGCCCCTTCCCTAGCGACTCCTACGAGCAGTACTTC.

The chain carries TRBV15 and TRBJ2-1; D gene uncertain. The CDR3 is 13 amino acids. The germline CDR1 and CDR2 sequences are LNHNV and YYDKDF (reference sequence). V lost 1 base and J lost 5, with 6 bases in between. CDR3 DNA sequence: TGTGCCACCAGCAGAGCTACTAACAATGAGCAGTTCTTC. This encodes CATSRATNNEQFF.

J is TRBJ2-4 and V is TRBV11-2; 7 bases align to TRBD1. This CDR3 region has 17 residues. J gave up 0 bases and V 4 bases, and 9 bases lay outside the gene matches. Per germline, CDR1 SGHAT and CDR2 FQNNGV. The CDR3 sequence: CASSSQGSLGAKNIQYF. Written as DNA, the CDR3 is TGTGCCAGCAGCTCACAGGGGAGTCTAGGAGCCAAAAACATTCAGTACTTC. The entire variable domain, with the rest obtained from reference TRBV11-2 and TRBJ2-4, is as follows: EAGVAQSPRYKIIEKRQSVAFWCNPISGHATLYWYQQILGQGPKLLIQFQNNGVVDDSQLPKDRFSAERLKGVDSTLKIQPAKLEDSAVYLCASSSQGSLGAKNIQYFGAGTRLSVL.

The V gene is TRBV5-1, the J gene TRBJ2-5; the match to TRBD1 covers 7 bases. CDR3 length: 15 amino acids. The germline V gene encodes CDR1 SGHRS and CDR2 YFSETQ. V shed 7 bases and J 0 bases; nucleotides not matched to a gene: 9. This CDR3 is CASGPGRGYQETQYF. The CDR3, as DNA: TGCGCCAGCGGTCCGGGCAGGGGGTACCAAGAGACCCAGTACTTC.

The CDR3 sequence is CASSPYRGGTDTQYF. Here the CDR3 DNA reads TGTGCCAGCAGTCCATACAGGGGTGGGACAGATACGCAGTATTTT. The V gene is TRBV6-5, the J gene TRBJ2-3; TRBD1 aligns across 7 bases. CDR3 length: 15 amino acids. CDR1 and CDR2 from the germline V gene are MNHEY and SVGAGI. Trimming cost V 5 bases and J 3 bases; bases outside gene matches: 8.

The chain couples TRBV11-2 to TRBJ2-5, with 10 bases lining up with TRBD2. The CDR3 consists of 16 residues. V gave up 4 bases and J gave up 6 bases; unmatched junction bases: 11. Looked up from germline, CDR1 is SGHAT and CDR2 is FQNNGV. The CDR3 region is CASSSPASGGGKTQYF. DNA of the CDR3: TGTGCCAGCAGCTCCCCAGCTAGCGGGGGAGGGAAGACCCAGTACTTC. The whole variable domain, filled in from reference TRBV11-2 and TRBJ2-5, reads EAGVAQSPRYKIIEKRQSVAFWCNPISGHATLYWYQQILGQGPKLLIQFQNNGVVDDSQLPKDRFSAERLKGVDSTLKIQPAKLEDSAVYLCASSSPASGGGKTQYFGPGTRLLVL.